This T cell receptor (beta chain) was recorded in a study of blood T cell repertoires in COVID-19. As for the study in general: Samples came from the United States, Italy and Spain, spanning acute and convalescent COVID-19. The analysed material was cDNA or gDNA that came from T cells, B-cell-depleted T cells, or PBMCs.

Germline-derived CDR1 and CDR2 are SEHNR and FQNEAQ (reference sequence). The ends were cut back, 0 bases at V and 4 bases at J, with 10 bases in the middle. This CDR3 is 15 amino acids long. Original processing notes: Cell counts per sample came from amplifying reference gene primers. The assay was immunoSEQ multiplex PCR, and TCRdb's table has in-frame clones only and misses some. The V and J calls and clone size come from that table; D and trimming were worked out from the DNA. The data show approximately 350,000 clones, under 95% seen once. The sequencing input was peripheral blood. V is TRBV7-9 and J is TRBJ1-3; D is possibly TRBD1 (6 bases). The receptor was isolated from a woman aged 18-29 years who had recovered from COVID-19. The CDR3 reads CASSLARGMGNTIYF. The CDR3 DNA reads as TGTGCCAGCAGCTTAGCGAGGGGGATGGGAAACACCATATATTTT.